The 25 T cell receptor beta chains below all came from one sample that was sequenced in a study of cytomegalovirus exposure and HLA in healthy donors. 13 Jbeta primers and 60 Vbeta primers were used for the PCR. Assay used: immunoSEQ multiplex PCR; TCRdb lists only in-frame clones, some missing. The repertoire holds 120,000 or so clones, with around 83% as singletons. Sequencing was carried out using PBMCs. The receptors stem from a woman aged 55-69 years in good health and CMV-seropositive.

The chain couples TRBV28 to TRBJ1-1; possibly TRBD1 for D (6 bases). The V gene's germline CDR1 is MDHEN and CDR2 SYDVKM. With 7 bases removed from V and 11 bases from J, the gap between germline ends came to 14 bases. The CDR3 runs to 11 residues. CDR3 region: CASTLTGTAFF. CDR3 in DNA: TGTGCCAGCACCCTCACAGGGACGGCTTTCTTT.

The chain links TRBV9 to TRBJ1-5; D is possibly TRBD1 (5 bases). The CDR3 has 15 amino acids. Germline CDR1 reads SGDLS; CDR2 reads YYNGEE. V was clipped by 3 bases and J by 5 bases, with 15 bases between them. The CDR3 here is CASSADAGFYQPQHF. The DNA of the CDR3 is TGTGCCAGCAGCGCAGACGCAGGGTTTTATCAGCCCCAGCATTTT. Looking up the rest from reference TRBV9 and TRBJ1-5 gives the full variable domain: DSGVTQTPKHLITATGQRVTLRCSPRSGDLSVYWYQQSLDQGLQFLIQYYNGEERAKGNILERFSAQQFPDLHSELNLSSLELGDSALYFCASSADAGFYQPQHFGDGTRLSIL.

This chain links TRBV27 with TRBJ2-7; 7 nucleotides match TRBD2. The CDR3 consists of 17 residues. The germline V gene encodes CDR1 MNHEY and CDR2 SMNVEV (reference sequence). Unmatched junction bases numbered 13, after V lost 3 bases and J lost 2 bases. CDR3 sequence reads: CASSLDWPGAGPYEQYF. Here the CDR3 DNA reads TGTGCCAGCAGTTTGGACTGGCCAGGAGCGGGACCCTACGAGCAGTACTTC.

This chain connects TRBV5-6 to TRBJ2-7, with 9 nucleotides matching TRBD1. J lost 3 bases, V lost 5 bases, and 9 bases had no gene match. From germline, CDR1 is SGHDT and CDR2 YYEEEE. The CDR3 spans 15 residues. Here the CDR3 reads CASSWNRDRVYEQYF. In nucleotides, the CDR3 is TGTGCCAGCAGTTGGAACCGGGACAGGGTCTACGAGCAGTACTTC.

This clone was detected only once. The chain couples TRBV7-6 to TRBJ2-7; TRBD1 might be the D (5 bases). CDR3 length: 14 amino acids. Germline V lookup: CDR1 SGHVS, CDR2 FNYEAQ. V lost 4 bases and J 7 bases, leaving 17 bases between the germline ends. Here the CDR3 reads CASSSRQGLGEQYF. CDR3 nucleotides: TGTGCCAGCAGCTCCCGCCAGGGCTTGGGGGAGCAGTACTTC. The complete variable domain, with remaining parts taken from reference TRBV7-6 and TRBJ2-7, reads GAGVSQSPRYKVTKRGQDVALRCDPISGHVSLYWYRQALGQGPEFLTYFNYEAQQDKSGLPNDRFSAERPEGSISTLTIQRTEQRDSAMYRCASSSRQGLGEQYFGPGTRLTVT.

The V and J genes are TRBV11-2 and TRBJ2-1, with 7 bases aligning to TRBD2. CDR1 is SGHAT, CDR2 FQNNGV, per germline. The CDR3 has 19 residues. The trim removed 3 bases at V and 1 base at J, leaving 15 bases unmatched. The CDR3 DNA is TGTGCCAGCAGCTTTCGGCTTCTCGCTAGCGGATTTTCCTACAATGAGCAGTTCTTC. Translation: CASSFRLLASGFSYNEQFF.

The chain carries TRBV5-4 and TRBJ2-5; no firm D call. Germline CDR1 reads SGHNT; CDR2 reads YYREEE (reference sequence). The CDR3 has 12 amino acids. V was shortened by 4 bases and J by 5 bases, with 9 bases between the two germline ends. CDR3 sequence reads: CASSILTETQYF. CDR3 nucleotides: TGTGCCAGCAGCATACTTACGGAGACCCAGTACTTC.

This clone showed up just a few times. The chain links TRBV28 to TRBJ2-7; no reliable D call. The CDR3 sequence is 12 residues long. V gave up 9 bases and J gave up 1 base, with 10 bases separating them. CDR1 is MDHEN, CDR2 SYDVKM, per germline. CDR3 sequence reads: CASTTGSYEQYF. CDR3 bases: TGTGCCAGTACGACGGGTTCCTACGAGCAGTACTTC. Variable domain in full (rest from reference TRBV28 and TRBJ2-7): DVKVTQSSRYLVKRTGEKVFLECVQDMDHENMFWYRQDPGLGLRLIYFSYDVKMKEKGDIPEGYSVSREKKERFSLILESASTNQTSMYLCASTTGSYEQYFGPGTRLTVT.

This chain joins TRBV5-1 and TRBJ2-7, with 14 positions matching TRBD2. The CDR3 length is 15 residues. From germline, CDR1 is SGHRS and CDR2 YFSETQ. The J segment lost 4 bases and the V segment lost 7 bases, leaving 7 bases of the junction unmatched. The CDR3: CASQGLAGAEYEQYF. The CDR3 DNA is TGCGCCAGCCAGGGACTAGCGGGAGCAGAATACGAGCAGTACTTC.

The rearrangement joins TRBV27 to TRBJ1-4; 7 nucleotides align to TRBD1. CDR3 size: 14 residues. J gave up 8 bases and V 2 bases, and 5 bases lay outside the gene matches. Germline V gives CDR1 MNHEY, CDR2 SMNVEV (reference sequence). Written as DNA, the CDR3 is TGTGCCAGCAGTTTAGAGGGGGCAGGCGAAAAACTGTTTTTT. It yields the protein CASSLEGAGEKLFF.

This clone was picked up one time. The chain carries TRBV6-1 and TRBJ2-7; TRBD2 matches 8 bases. The CDR3 totals 15 residues. V dropped 4 bases and J dropped 2; count of bases not matched to a gene: 7. The germline gives CDR1 MNHNS, CDR2 SASEGT. CDR3 DNA sequence: TGTGCCAGCAGTGTAAGCGGGAGTGGTACCTACGAGCAGTACTTC. Amino acid sequence: CASSVSGSGTYEQYF.

The chain recombines TRBV4-1 with TRBJ2-1, with D perhaps TRBD2 (5 bases). Trimming stripped 1 base from V and 6 bases from J, with 10 bases between. Germline V gene lookup returns CDR1 MGHRA and CDR2 YSYEKL. The CDR3 has 14 amino acids. In DNA form, the CDR3 reads TGCGCCAGCAGCCAAGTGGGAGCGCCCAATGAGCAGTTCTTC. Protein sequence: CASSQVGAPNEQFF.

The chain employs TRBV7-9 and TRBJ2-3, with 10 bases that match TRBD1. Trimming at V came to 6 bases and at J to 1 base, leaving 4 bases not matched to a gene. The CDR3 spans 15 residues. Germline values: CDR1 SEHNR, CDR2 FQNEAQ (reference sequence). CDR3 bases: TGTGCCAGCAGACGAGGGACAGGGGGCACAGATACGCAGTATTTT. This gives the protein CASRRGTGGTDTQYF.

This clone has only one observation. The gene calls are TRBV27 and TRBJ1-2; 10 positions match TRBD1. This CDR3 comprises 16 residues. V gave up 5 bases and J gave up 7 bases; unmatched junction bases: 13. Germline loops: CDR1 MNHEY, CDR2 SMNVEV (reference sequence). CDR3 sequence: CASSRGTGALGGGYTF. CDR3 DNA sequence: TGTGCCAGCAGTAGGGGGACAGGGGCCCTCGGGGGTGGCTACACCTTC.

This clone was seen more than once but under ten times. The CDR3 region is CASSLQAGRSGELFF. DNA of the CDR3: TGTGCCAGCAGCCTTCAGGCTGGGCGATCCGGGGAGCTGTTTTTT. This chain connects TRBV7-3 to TRBJ2-2; D gene ambiguous. Germline V gene data show CDR1 as SGHTA and CDR2 as FQGTGA. This CDR3 is built from 15 residues. Trimming stripped 5 bases from V and 6 bases from J, with 16 bases between.

DNA of the CDR3: TGCGCCAGCAGCCAAGAACTAGCGGGAGGCACAGATACGCAGTATTTT. Residues: CASSQELAGGTDTQYF. V usage is TRBV4-1 and J usage is TRBJ2-3; 11 bases line up with TRBD2. Trimming at V came to 0 bases and at J to 1 base, leaving 0 bases not matched to a gene. This CDR3 region has 16 residues. The germline V gene encodes CDR1 MGHRA and CDR2 YSYEKL.

The chain recombines TRBV11-2 with TRBJ2-3; 10 bases line up with TRBD2. Germline values: CDR1 SGHAT, CDR2 FQNNGV. V dropped 5 bases and J dropped 6; count of bases not matched to a gene: 8. The CDR3 spans 15 residues. CDR3 protein: CASSPSSGSADTQYF. For the CDR3, the DNA is TGTGCCAGCAGCCCTTCTAGCGGGAGTGCGGATACGCAGTATTTT. Supplemented by reference TRBV11-2 and TRBJ2-3, the full variable domain reads EAGVAQSPRYKIIEKRQSVAFWCNPISGHATLYWYQQILGQGPKLLIQFQNNGVVDDSQLPKDRFSAERLKGVDSTLKIQPAKLEDSAVYLCASSPSSGSADTQYFGPGTRLTVL.

The CDR3 here is CASSMERAPGLAGSSYEQYF. CDR3 nucleotide sequence: TGTGCCAGTAGTATGGAACGAGCCCCCGGACTAGCGGGGAGCTCCTACGAGCAGTACTTC. The V and J genes are TRBV19 and TRBJ2-7, with TRBD2 identical over 12 bases. Trimming took 3 bases from V and 0 from J; bases not matched to a gene: 15. Germline CDR1 LNHDA, CDR2 SQIVND (reference sequence). The CDR3 runs to 20 residues.

CDR3 in amino acids: CASSVGTAPGETQYF. Written as DNA, the CDR3 is TGTGCCAGCAGCGTAGGTACAGCCCCGGGGGAGACCCAGTACTTC. The V gene is TRBV9, the J gene TRBJ2-5; possible D gene TRBD2, 5 bases. The germline V gene has CDR1 SGDLS and CDR2 YYNGEE. The CDR3 covers 15 residues. Trimming shortened V by 0 bases and J by 5 bases, and 14 bases separated the two germline ends.

This sequence joins TRBV2 and TRBJ1-3, with D unresolved. The CDR3 spans 15 residues. With 9 bases removed from V and 2 bases from J, the gap between germline ends came to 17 bases. The germline gives CDR1 SNHLY, CDR2 FYNNEI. In nucleotides, the CDR3 is TGTGCCAGTCTACTAGACCGAAACCCTGGAAACACCATATATTTT. Translation: CASLLDRNPGNTIYF.

The CDR3 coding sequence is TGTGCCATCAGTGAACAGCGGGAGAGAGATACGCAGTATTTT. Protein product: CAISEQRERDTQYF. The chain employs TRBV10-3 and TRBJ2-3; TRBD2 matches 8 bases. V shed 3 bases, J shed 5 bases, and the junction held 4 bases outside the gene matches. The CDR3 runs 14 residues. CDR1 is ENHRY, CDR2 SYGVKD, per germline.

This rearrangement joins TRBV5-6 to TRBJ2-1, with TRBD2 identical over 7 bases. The J segment lost 4 bases and the V segment lost 4 bases, leaving 8 bases of the junction unmatched. Looked up from germline, CDR1 is SGHDT and CDR2 is YYEEEE. The CDR3 has 15 amino acids. The CDR3 here is CASSVLAVNYNEQFF. The CDR3 DNA follows: TGTGCCAGCAGCGTGCTAGCGGTAAATTACAATGAGCAGTTCTTC. The whole variable domain, filled in from reference TRBV5-6 and TRBJ2-1, reads DAGVTQSPTHLIKTRGQQVTLRCSPKSGHDTVSWYQQALGQGPQFIFQYYEEEERQRGNFPDRFSGHQFPNYSSELNVNALLLGDSALYLCASSVLAVNYNEQFFGPGTRLTVL.

The chain has TRBV7-8 and TRBJ2-6; 12 bases match TRBD1. This CDR3 comprises 20 residues. Germline V lookup: CDR1 SGHVS, CDR2 FQNEAQ. Losses at the gene ends were 7 bases for V and 2 bases for J; bases not matched to a gene: 15. In DNA form, the CDR3 reads TGTGCCAGCATCAGCTACCGGGACAGGGGGCGTTTAGCTGGGGCCAACGTCCTGACTTTC. Translating gives CASISYRDRGRLAGANVLTF.

V and J are TRBV19 and TRBJ1-1; 9 bases are shared with TRBD1. V trimming: 4 bases; J trimming: 0 bases; junction bases outside the gene matches: 3. The CDR3 totals 15 residues. Germline V gives CDR1 LNHDA, CDR2 SQIVND (reference sequence). CDR3 loop: CASSSNRGLNTEAFF. The CDR3 DNA sequence: TGTGCCAGTAGTAGTAACAGGGGGCTGAACACTGAAGCTTTCTTT.

This clone has only one observation. The chain combines TRBV18 with TRBJ1-5, with D maybe TRBD1 (6 bases). The germline gives CDR1 KGHSH, CDR2 LQKENI. The CDR3 runs to 15 residues. Trimming left V 6 bases short and J 7 bases short, with 19 bases between. The CDR3 is CASSPMGGAQQPQHF. In nucleotides, the CDR3 is TGTGCCAGCTCCCCCATGGGGGGGGCACAGCAGCCCCAGCATTTT. Full variable domain (rest looked up from reference TRBV18 and TRBJ1-5): NAGVMQNPRHLVRRRGQEARLRCSPMKGHSHVYWYRQLPEEGLKFMVYLQKENIIDESGMPKERFSAEFPKEGPSILRIQQVVRGDSAAYFCASSPMGGAQQPQHFGDGTRLSIL.